This T cell receptor beta chain was profiled in a study of vaccination and CD4 T cells after COVID-19. Study-level results: In median terms, SARS-CoV-2-reactive clonotypes went from about 20 to 38, a nonsignificant rise. The study examined relatively few convalescent patients and included no early post-infection timepoints.

Treatment meaning: approximately 10-day PBMC culture with coronavirus spike peptide pools or control peptides (ViraFEST assay). The sample holds a few counts of this clonotype. Its antigen is not known. Sequenced with the Oncomine TCR Beta short-read assay was DNA taken from cultured CD4+ T cells. Cultured CD4+ T cells were the source of extracted genomic DNA. TCRdb itself ran the PCR reads through MiXCR, one entry per CDR3 protein. Here the sample spans over 9,500 distinct CDR3 sequences, about two fifths being singletons. V lost 6 bases and J 7 bases, leaving 10 bases between the germline ends. Looked up from germline, CDR1 is MNHNS and CDR2 is SASEGT. The CDR3 covers 13 residues.

The receptor comes from a human donor who had recovered from COVID-19. The V call is TRBV6-1, the J call TRBJ1-6; D possibly corresponds to TRBD1 (5 bases). Sample: CD4+ T cells from blood, cultured in vitro. CDR3 amino acids: CASSRPGNSPLHF. The DNA for the CDR3 is TGTGCCAGCAGCCGCCCAGGGAATTCACCCCTCCACTTT.